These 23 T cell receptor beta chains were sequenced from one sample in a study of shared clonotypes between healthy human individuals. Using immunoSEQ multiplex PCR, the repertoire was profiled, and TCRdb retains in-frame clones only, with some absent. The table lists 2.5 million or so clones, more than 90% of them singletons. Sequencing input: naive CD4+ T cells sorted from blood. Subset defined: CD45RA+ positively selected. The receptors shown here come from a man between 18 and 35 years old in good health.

The CDR3: CASSLYAHPETQYF. The DNA for the CDR3 is TGTGCCAGCAGCTTATACGCCCACCCGGAGACCCAGTACTTC. The gene calls are TRBV11-2 and TRBJ2-5; no clear D. CDR1 SGHAT and CDR2 FQNNGV come from the germline V gene. This CDR3 region has 14 residues. V was clipped by 2 bases and J by 5 bases, with 12 bases between them.

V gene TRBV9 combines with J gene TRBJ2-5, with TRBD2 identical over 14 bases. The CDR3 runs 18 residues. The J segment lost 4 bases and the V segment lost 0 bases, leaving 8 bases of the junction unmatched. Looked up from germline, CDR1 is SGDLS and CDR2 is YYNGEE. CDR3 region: CASSVGGGTSGRGETQYF. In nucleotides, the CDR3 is TGTGCCAGCAGCGTAGGGGGCGGGACTAGCGGGAGAGGAGAGACCCAGTACTTC.

CDR3 sequence reads: CASSLRGPYEQYF. CDR3 DNA: TGTGCCAGCAGCCTCCGCGGGCCCTACGAGCAGTACTTC. V usage is TRBV7-2 and J usage is TRBJ2-7, with D perhaps TRBD2 (5 bases). Trimming left V 5 bases short and J 2 bases short, with 10 bases between. Germline CDR1 is SGHTA and CDR2 is FQGNSA. This CDR3 has 13 residues.

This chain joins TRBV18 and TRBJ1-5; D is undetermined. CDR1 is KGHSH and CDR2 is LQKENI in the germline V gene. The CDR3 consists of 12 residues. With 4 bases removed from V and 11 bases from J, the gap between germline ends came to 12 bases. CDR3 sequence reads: CASSLDNAAQHF. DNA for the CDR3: TGTGCCAGCTCACTAGACAATGCAGCCCAGCATTTT.

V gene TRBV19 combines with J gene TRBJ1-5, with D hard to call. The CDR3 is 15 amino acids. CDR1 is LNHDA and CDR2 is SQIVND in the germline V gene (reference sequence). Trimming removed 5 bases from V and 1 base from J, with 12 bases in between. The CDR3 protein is CASSDSGLSNQPQHF. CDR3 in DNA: TGTGCCAGTAGTGATAGTGGGTTGAGCAATCAGCCCCAGCATTTT.

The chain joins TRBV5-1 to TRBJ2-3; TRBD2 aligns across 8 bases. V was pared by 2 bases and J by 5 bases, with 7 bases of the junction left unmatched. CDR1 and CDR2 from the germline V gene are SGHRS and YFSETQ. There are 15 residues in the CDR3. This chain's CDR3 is CASSFGASGRDTQYF. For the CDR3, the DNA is TGCGCCAGCAGCTTTGGTGCTAGCGGGCGAGATACGCAGTATTTT. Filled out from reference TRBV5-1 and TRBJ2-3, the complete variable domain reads KAGVTQTPRYLIKTRGQQVTLSCSPISGHRSVSWYQQTPGQGLQFLFEYFSETQRNKGNFPGRFSGRQFSNSRSEMNVSTLELGDSALYLCASSFGASGRDTQYFGPGTRLTVL.

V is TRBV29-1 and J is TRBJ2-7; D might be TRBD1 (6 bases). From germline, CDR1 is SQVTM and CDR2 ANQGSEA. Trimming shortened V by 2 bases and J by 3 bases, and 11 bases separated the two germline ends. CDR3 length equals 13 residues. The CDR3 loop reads CSVELDRNYEQYF. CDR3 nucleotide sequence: TGCAGCGTTGAATTAGACAGGAACTACGAGCAGTACTTC.

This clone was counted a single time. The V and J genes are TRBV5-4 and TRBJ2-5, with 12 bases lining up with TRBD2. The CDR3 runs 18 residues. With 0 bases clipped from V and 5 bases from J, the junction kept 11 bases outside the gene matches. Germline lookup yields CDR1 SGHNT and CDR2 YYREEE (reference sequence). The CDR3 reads CASSLAGASGGARETQYF. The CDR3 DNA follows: TGTGCCAGCAGCTTGGCCGGGGCTAGCGGGGGGGCCAGGGAGACCCAGTACTTC.

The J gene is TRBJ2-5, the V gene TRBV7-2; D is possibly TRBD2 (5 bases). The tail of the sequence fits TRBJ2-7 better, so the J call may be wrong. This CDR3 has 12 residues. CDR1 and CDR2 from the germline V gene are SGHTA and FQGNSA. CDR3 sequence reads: CASSSDYYEQYF. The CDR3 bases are TGTGCCAGCAGCTCCGACTACTACGAGCAGTACTTC.

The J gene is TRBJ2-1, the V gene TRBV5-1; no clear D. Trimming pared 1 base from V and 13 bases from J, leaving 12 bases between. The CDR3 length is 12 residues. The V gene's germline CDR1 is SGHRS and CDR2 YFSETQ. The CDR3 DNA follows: TGCGCCAGCAGCTTGAGCCTGCGAGTTCAGTTCTTC. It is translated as CASSLSLRVQFF.

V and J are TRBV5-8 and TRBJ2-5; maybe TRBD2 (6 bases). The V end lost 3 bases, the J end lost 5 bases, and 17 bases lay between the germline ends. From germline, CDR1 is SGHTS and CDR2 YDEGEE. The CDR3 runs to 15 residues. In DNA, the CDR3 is TGTGCCAGCAGCTCTACAGGACTTGGGGGGGAGACCCAGTACTTC. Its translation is CASSSTGLGGETQYF. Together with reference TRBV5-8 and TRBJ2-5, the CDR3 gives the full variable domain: EAGVTQSPTHLIKTRGQQATLRCSPISGHTSVYWYQQALGLGLQFLLWYDEGEERNRGNFPPRFSGRQFPNYSSELNVNALELEDSALYLCASSSTGLGGETQYFGPGTRLLVL.

The CDR3 bases are TGTGCCAGCAGTGCTAAGGACATTCAGTACTTC. Translated: CASSAKDIQYF. The chain couples TRBV25-1 to TRBJ2-4; D not resolved. The V gene's germline CDR1 is MGHDK and CDR2 SYGVNS. V lost 4 bases and J 8 bases, leaving 6 bases between the germline ends. The CDR3 is made up of 11 amino acids.

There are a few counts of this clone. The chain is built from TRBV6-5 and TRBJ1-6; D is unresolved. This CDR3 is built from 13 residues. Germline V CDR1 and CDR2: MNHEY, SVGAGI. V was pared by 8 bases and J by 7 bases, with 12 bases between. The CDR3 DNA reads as TGTGCCAGCCGCCTAGGCTGGAATTCACCCCTCCACTTT. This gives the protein CASRLGWNSPLHF.

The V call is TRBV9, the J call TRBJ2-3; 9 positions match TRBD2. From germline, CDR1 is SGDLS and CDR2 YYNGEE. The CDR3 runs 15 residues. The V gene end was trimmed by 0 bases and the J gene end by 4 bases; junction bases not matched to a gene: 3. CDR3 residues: CASSVVGLAADTQYF. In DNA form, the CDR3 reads TGTGCCAGCAGCGTAGTGGGACTAGCCGCAGATACGCAGTATTTT.

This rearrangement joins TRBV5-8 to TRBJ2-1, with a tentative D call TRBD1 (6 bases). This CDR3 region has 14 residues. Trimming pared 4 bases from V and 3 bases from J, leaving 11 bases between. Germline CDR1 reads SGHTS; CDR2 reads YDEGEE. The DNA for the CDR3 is TGTGCCAGCAGCGCCGGACAGTTCTACAATGAGCAGTTCTTC. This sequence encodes CASSAGQFYNEQFF. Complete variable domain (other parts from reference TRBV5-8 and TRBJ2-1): EAGVTQSPTHLIKTRGQQATLRCSPISGHTSVYWYQQALGLGLQFLLWYDEGEERNRGNFPPRFSGRQFPNYSSELNVNALELEDSALYLCASSAGQFYNEQFFGPGTRLTVL.

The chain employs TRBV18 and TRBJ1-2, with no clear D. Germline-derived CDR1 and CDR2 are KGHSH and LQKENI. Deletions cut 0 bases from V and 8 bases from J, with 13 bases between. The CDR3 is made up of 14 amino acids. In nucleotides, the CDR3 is TGTGCCAGCTCACCACCCGACACATACTGGGGCTACACCTTC. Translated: CASSPPDTYWGYTF.

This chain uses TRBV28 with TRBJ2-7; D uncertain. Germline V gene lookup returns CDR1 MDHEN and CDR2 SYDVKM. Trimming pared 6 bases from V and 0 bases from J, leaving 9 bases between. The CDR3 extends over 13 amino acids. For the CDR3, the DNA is TGTGCCAGCAGATGGACCCGCTCCTACGAGCAGTACTTC. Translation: CASRWTRSYEQYF.

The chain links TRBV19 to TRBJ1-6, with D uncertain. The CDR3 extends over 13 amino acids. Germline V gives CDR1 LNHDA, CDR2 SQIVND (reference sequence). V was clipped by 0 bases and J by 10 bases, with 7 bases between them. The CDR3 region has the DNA TGTGCCAGTAGTATAGATTTTGGGTCACCCCTCCACTTT. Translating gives CASSIDFGSPLHF.

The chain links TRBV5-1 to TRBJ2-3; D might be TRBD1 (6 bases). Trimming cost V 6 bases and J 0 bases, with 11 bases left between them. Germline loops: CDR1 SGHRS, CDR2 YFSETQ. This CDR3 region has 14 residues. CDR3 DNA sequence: TGCGCCAGCAAGGGGGAACTTAGCACAGATACGCAGTATTTT. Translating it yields CASKGELSTDTQYF.

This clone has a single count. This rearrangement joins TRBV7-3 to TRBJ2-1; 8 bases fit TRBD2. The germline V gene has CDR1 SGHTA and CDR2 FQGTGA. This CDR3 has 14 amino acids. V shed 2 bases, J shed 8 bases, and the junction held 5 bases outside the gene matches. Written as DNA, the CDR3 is TGTGCCAGCAGCTTATCGGGGGGGCCTTATGAGCAGTTCTTC. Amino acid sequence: CASSLSGGPYEQFF.

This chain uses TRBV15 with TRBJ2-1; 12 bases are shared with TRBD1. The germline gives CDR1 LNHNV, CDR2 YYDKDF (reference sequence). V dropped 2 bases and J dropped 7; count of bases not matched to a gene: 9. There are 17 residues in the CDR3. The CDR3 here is CATSRYTGTGGSNEQFF. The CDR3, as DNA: TGTGCCACCAGCAGATACACCGGGACAGGGGGCTCAAATGAGCAGTTCTTC.

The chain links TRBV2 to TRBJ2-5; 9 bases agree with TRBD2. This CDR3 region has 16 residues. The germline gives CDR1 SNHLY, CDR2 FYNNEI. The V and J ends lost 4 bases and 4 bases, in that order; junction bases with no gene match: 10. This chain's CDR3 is CASSGWGGGASETQYF. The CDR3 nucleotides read TGTGCCAGCAGTGGATGGGGCGGGGGGGCCTCAGAGACCCAGTACTTC.

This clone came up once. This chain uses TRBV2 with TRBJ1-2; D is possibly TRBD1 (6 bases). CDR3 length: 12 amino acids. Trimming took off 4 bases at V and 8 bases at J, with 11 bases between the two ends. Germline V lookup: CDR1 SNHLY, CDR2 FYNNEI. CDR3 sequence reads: CASSGQAGGYTF. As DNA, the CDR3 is TGTGCCAGCAGTGGACAGGCTGGGGGCTACACCTTC.